Shown below are 26 T cell receptor beta chains from a single sample sequenced in a study of blood T cell repertoires in COVID-19. Sequenced by immunoSEQ multiplex PCR; TCRdb stores in-frame clones only, minus some. The table lists almost 350,000 clones, roughly 90% of them singletons. Sequenced: peripheral blood. The receptors were gathered from an older woman with COVID-19, enrolled during active disease.

This clone appeared a few times. V gene TRBV10-3 combines with J gene TRBJ2-2, with 10 bases that match TRBD2. The germline V gene encodes CDR1 ENHRY and CDR2 SYGVKD. The J segment lost 0 bases and the V segment lost 2 bases, leaving 0 bases of the junction unmatched. The CDR3 contains 16 residues. In nucleotides, the CDR3 is TGTGCCATCAGTGAGGGGACTAGCGCGAACACCGGGGAGCTGTTTTTT. Residues: CAISEGTSANTGELFF.

Only one count was recorded for this clone. This chain connects TRBV28 to TRBJ1-2; 7 bases are shared with TRBD1. The junction had 3 bases not matched to a gene; V was cut back by 3 bases and J by 8 bases. There are 12 residues in the CDR3. Looked up from germline, CDR1 is MDHEN and CDR2 is SYDVKM. The chain's CDR3 is CASSFRGQGYTF. The CDR3 DNA reads TGTGCCAGCAGTTTTAGGGGGCAAGGCTACACCTTC.

The J gene is TRBJ1-3, the V gene TRBV30; the D is unclear. This CDR3 contains 12 residues. The germline V gene has CDR1 GTSNPN and CDR2 SVGIG (reference sequence). V lost 4 bases and J 3 bases, leaving 7 bases between the germline ends. CDR3 in amino acids: CAWISRGNTIYF. CDR3 DNA: TGTGCCTGGATATCGCGTGGAAACACCATATATTTT.

V is TRBV3-1 (or the pseudogene TRBV3-2) and J is TRBJ2-3; D gene uncertain. The V end was cut by 0 bases, the J end by 5 bases, with 9 bases between. CDR3 length: 14 amino acids. Germline values: CDR1 LGHDT, CDR2 YNNKEL (reference sequence). CDR3 sequence (DNA): TGTGCCAGCAGCCAAGATGTCTCTAGAGATACGCAGTATTTT. It encodes CASSQDVSRDTQYF.

The J gene is TRBJ1-1, the V gene TRBV7-9; D unresolved. The germline V and J ends were trimmed by 5 bases and 4 bases, with 14 bases remaining between them. The V gene's germline CDR1 is SEHNR and CDR2 FQNEAQ (reference sequence). The CDR3 length is 14 residues. CDR3: CASSPQAGSTEAFF. In nucleotides, the CDR3 is TGTGCCAGCAGCCCTCAAGCGGGATCCACTGAAGCTTTCTTT.

This clone came up a few times. The chain combines TRBV5-1 with TRBJ2-7; TRBD2 matches at 7 bases. The J segment lost 4 bases and the V segment lost 7 bases, leaving 2 bases of the junction unmatched. CDR3 length equals 11 residues. Germline V lookup: CDR1 SGHRS, CDR2 YFSETQ. Written as DNA, the CDR3 is TGCGCCAGCTGGGGAGGGTACGAGCAGTACTTC. Translating gives CASWGGYEQYF.

This chain joins TRBV7-9 and TRBJ1-2; maybe TRBD1 (5 bases). Trimming cost V 5 bases and J 5 bases, with 12 bases left between them. Germline V gene lookup returns CDR1 SEHNR and CDR2 FQNEAQ (reference sequence). This CDR3 has 13 amino acids. DNA of the CDR3: TGTGCCAGCAGCCAGGCAGGGCTTTATGGCTACACCTTC. As protein: CASSQAGLYGYTF.

V is TRBV7-2 and J is TRBJ1-2, with TRBD1 as a possible D gene (6 bases). Germline V gene sequence: CDR1 SGHTA, CDR2 FQGNSA. The V and J ends lost 7 bases and 4 bases respectively, with 22 bases between them. The CDR3 covers 16 residues. The CDR3 loop reads CASTPRWGGGGYGYTF. Written as DNA, the CDR3 is TGTGCCAGCACCCCGAGGTGGGGGGGCGGAGGCTATGGCTACACCTTC.

This clone was seen a handful of times. The chain recombines TRBV14 with TRBJ1-2, with no clear D. The V end lost 5 bases, the J end lost 8 bases, and 18 bases lay between the germline ends. The CDR3 consists of 14 residues. CDR1 and CDR2 (germline): SGHDN, FVKESK. The CDR3 region has the DNA TGTGCCAGCAGCTACCAACTACTCACCGGAGGCTACACCTTC. This gives the protein CASSYQLLTGGYTF.

The rearrangement links TRBV2 to TRBJ1-5; 11 positions agree with TRBD1. The ends lost 8 bases at V and 5 bases at J; junction bases unmatched: 2. The CDR3 is 13 amino acids. The germline gives CDR1 SNHLY, CDR2 FYNNEI. The DNA for the CDR3 is TGTGCCAGCTGGGACAGGGGGGATCAGCCCCAGCATTTT. This sequence encodes CASWDRGDQPQHF. Drawing the rest from reference TRBV2 and TRBJ1-5, the complete variable domain is EPEVTQTPSHQVTQMGQEVILRCVPISNHLYFYWYRQILGQKVEFLVSFYNNEISEKSEIFDDQFSVERPDGSNFTLKIRSTKLEDSAMYFCASWDRGDQPQHFGDGTRLSIL.

The J gene is TRBJ1-5, the V gene TRBV6-5, with D possibly being TRBD1 (6 bases). Trimming pared 6 bases from V and 6 bases from J, leaving 12 bases between. Germline CDR1 reads MNHEY; CDR2 reads SVGAGI. The CDR3 contains 13 residues. CDR3 bases: TGTGCCAGCAGCCCCACAGGGTTTCAGCCCCAGCATTTT. Protein product: CASSPTGFQPQHF.

This clone was counted once. The chain joins TRBV27 to TRBJ2-5; TRBD2 matches 12 bases. The CDR3 extends over 17 amino acids. CDR1 and CDR2 (germline): MNHEY, SMNVEV (reference sequence). Losses at the gene ends were 6 bases for V and 4 bases for J; bases not matched to a gene: 12. CDR3 loop: CASRIGLAGGSRETQYF. CDR3 coding DNA: TGTGCCAGCAGAATAGGTCTAGCGGGGGGGAGTCGAGAGACCCAGTACTTC.

This chain joins TRBV3-1 (or the pseudogene TRBV3-2) and TRBJ2-7; 8 positions match TRBD1. The CDR3 runs to 14 residues. The J segment lost 4 bases and the V segment lost 4 bases, leaving 6 bases of the junction unmatched. Looked up from germline, CDR1 is LGHDT and CDR2 is YNNKEL (reference sequence). The CDR3 region has the DNA TGTGCCAGCAGCCCGAGGGACAGGAGATACGAGCAGTACTTC. The encoded protein is CASSPRDRRYEQYF.

The genes are TRBV7-9 and TRBJ1-4; TRBD1 agrees at 7 bases. V lost 5 bases and J lost 8; bases outside the gene matches: 2. CDR3 size: 12 residues. In germline, CDR1 is SEHNR, CDR2 FQNEAQ (reference sequence). CDR3 amino acids: CASSPGGEKLFF. For the CDR3, the DNA is TGTGCCAGCAGCCCAGGGGGAGAAAAACTGTTTTTT.

CDR3 in amino acids: CASSGTGLRGNTIYF. CDR3 coding DNA: TGTGCCAGCAGCGGGACAGGGTTGCGTGGAAACACCATATATTTT. This chain uses TRBV2 with TRBJ1-3, with 9 bases lining up with TRBD1. The CDR3 length is 15 residues. The V gene's germline CDR1 is SNHLY and CDR2 FYNNEI. Trimming took 6 bases from V and 3 from J; bases not matched to a gene: 6.

V and J are TRBV5-1 and TRBJ1-2; 7 bases are a match to TRBD1. The CDR3 length is 14 residues. V shed 1 base, J shed 4 bases, and the junction held 4 bases outside the gene matches. Germline V gene sequence: CDR1 SGHRS, CDR2 YFSETQ. CDR3 DNA sequence: TGCGCCAGCAGCTTGACAGGGGCTAGCTATGGCTACACCTTC. Its translation: CASSLTGASYGYTF.

The CDR3 sequence is CASSLVERQGNKGEAFF. The CDR3 bases are TGCGCCAGCAGCTTGGTTGAGAGACAGGGAAATAAGGGTGAAGCTTTCTTT. The V and J genes are TRBV5-1 and TRBJ1-1; TRBD1 matches at 7 bases. CDR3 size: 17 residues. Trimming removed 0 bases from V and 7 bases from J; junction bases left unmatched: 15. Germline lookup yields CDR1 SGHRS and CDR2 YFSETQ.

The chain recombines TRBV27 with TRBJ1-1; D is uncertain. V lost 2 bases to trimming and J lost 4 bases, with 14 bases between them. Germline V gene data show CDR1 as MNHEY and CDR2 as SMNVEV (reference sequence). There are 15 residues in the CDR3. For the CDR3, the DNA is TGTGCCAGCAGTTTACAGGTGGGGAGAGTCACTGAAGCTTTCTTT. It translates to CASSLQVGRVTEAFF.

The chain employs TRBV3-1 (or the pseudogene TRBV3-2) and TRBJ1-2, with D possibly matching TRBD1 (5 bases). This CDR3 spans 14 amino acids. Trimming took 4 bases from V and 3 from J, leaving 12 bases between them. Germline V lookup: CDR1 LGHDT, CDR2 YNNKEL (reference sequence). CDR3: CASSPGGGDYGYTF. CDR3 DNA sequence: TGTGCCAGCAGCCCTGGGGGGGGTGACTATGGCTACACCTTC.

The chain recombines TRBV10-1 with TRBJ2-3, with TRBD1 matching 10 bases. This CDR3 is 13 amino acids long. Losses at the gene ends were 5 bases for V and 6 bases for J; bases not matched to a gene: 2. Germline loops: CDR1 WNHNN, CDR2 SYGVQD (reference sequence). The DNA for the CDR3 is TGCGCCAGCAGTCGACAGGGGGCGGATACGCAGTATTTT. Translation: CASSRQGADTQYF.

The chain combines TRBV7-9 with TRBJ2-7; weak D call: TRBD2 (6 bases). The CDR3 is 16 residues long. In germline, CDR1 is SEHNR, CDR2 FQNEAQ (reference sequence). V gave up 1 base and J gave up 6 bases, with 19 bases separating them. The CDR3: CASSLGLGGLGSEQYF. The DNA of the CDR3 is TGTGCCAGCAGCTTAGGGTTGGGAGGTCTTGGATCCGAGCAGTACTTC.

V gene TRBV25-1 combines with J gene TRBJ2-3; TRBD2 is a possible D gene (6 bases). Germline loops: CDR1 MGHDK, CDR2 SYGVNS. This CDR3 has 16 residues. Trimming removed 6 bases from V and 1 base from J, with 17 bases in between. In DNA, the CDR3 is TGTGCCAGCAGGAGGGCGACTAGTCTGGGCACAGATACGCAGTATTTT. Encoded protein: CASRRATSLGTDTQYF.

The chain has TRBV3-1 (or the pseudogene TRBV3-2) and TRBJ2-7, with 9 bases matching TRBD2. The junction had 8 bases not matched to a gene; V was cut back by 2 bases and J by 6 bases. Per the germline V gene, CDR1 is LGHDT and CDR2 is YNNKEL (reference sequence). CDR3 length: 15 residues. CDR3 DNA: TGTGCCAGCAGCCAATTAGCGGGGGTGTCGGGCGAGCAGTACTTC. This translates into CASSQLAGVSGEQYF.

The count of this clone is one. The chain joins TRBV5-6 to TRBJ1-5; D possibly corresponds to TRBD1 (5 bases). CDR1 is SGHDT and CDR2 is YYEEEE in the germline V gene. CDR3 length equals 14 residues. Trimming took off 2 bases at V and 3 bases at J, with 9 bases between the two ends. The CDR3 loop is CASSFRGINQPQHF. CDR3 bases: TGTGCCAGCAGCTTCCGGGGGATCAATCAGCCCCAGCATTTT.

This chain links TRBV6-5 with TRBJ1-4; no reliable D call. CDR1 is MNHEY, CDR2 SVGAGI, per germline. The CDR3 covers 12 residues. Trimming took off 0 bases at V and 8 bases at J, with 4 bases between the two ends. This CDR3 reads CASSYSREKLFF. In nucleotides, the CDR3 is TGTGCCAGCAGTTACTCACGGGAAAAACTGTTTTTT.

This chain joins TRBV7-2 and TRBJ1-1; 7 bases line up with TRBD1. The length of the CDR3 is 15 residues. Trimming cost V 5 bases and J 1 base; bases outside gene matches: 7. Germline V gene data show CDR1 as SGHTA and CDR2 as FQGNSA. Written as DNA, the CDR3 is TGTGCCAGCAGCATTACCGGGACAGCGAACACTGAAGCTTTCTTT. This encodes CASSITGTANTEAFF.